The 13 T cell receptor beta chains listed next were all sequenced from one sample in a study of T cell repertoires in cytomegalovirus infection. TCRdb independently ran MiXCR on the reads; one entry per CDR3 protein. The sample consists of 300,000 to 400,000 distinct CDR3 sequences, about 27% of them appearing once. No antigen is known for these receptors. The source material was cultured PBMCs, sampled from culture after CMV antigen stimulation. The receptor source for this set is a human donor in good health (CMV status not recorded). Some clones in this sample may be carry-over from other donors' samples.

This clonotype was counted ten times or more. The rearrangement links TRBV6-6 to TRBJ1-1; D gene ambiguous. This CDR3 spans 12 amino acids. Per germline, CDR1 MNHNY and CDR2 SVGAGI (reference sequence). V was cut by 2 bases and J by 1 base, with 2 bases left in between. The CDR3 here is CASSYPNTEAFF. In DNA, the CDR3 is TGTGCCAGCAGTTACCCGAACACTGAAGCTTTCTTT.

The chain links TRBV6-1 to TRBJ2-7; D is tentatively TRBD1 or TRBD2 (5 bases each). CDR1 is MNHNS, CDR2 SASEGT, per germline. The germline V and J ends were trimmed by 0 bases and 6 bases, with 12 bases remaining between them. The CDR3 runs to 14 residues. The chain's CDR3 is CASSEAGPGLEQYF. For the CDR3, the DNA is TGTGCCAGCAGTGAAGCGGGACCCGGCCTCGAGCAGTACTTC.

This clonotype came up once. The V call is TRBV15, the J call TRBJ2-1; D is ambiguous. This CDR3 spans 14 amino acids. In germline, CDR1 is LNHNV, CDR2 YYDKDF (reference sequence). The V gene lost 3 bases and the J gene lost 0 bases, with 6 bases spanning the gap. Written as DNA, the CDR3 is TGTGCCACCAGCAGCTTAAACTCCTACAATGAGCAGTTCTTC. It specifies CATSSLNSYNEQFF.

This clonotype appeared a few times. The CDR3 here is CASSLRQGGTGELFF. For the CDR3, the DNA is TGTGCCAGCAGCTTAAGACAGGGGGGGACCGGGGAGCTGTTTTTT. The V call is TRBV7-7, the J call TRBJ2-2, with TRBD1 identical over 9 bases. The germline V gene has CDR1 SSHAT and CDR2 FNYEAQ (reference sequence). The CDR3 totals 15 residues. The V gene end was trimmed by 2 bases and the J gene end by 5 bases; junction bases not matched to a gene: 3. The full variable domain, in which reference TRBV7-7 and TRBJ2-2 provide the parts outside the CDR3, is GAGVSQSPRYKVTKRGQDVTLRCDPISSHATLYWYQQALGQGPEFLTYFNYEAQPDKSGLPSDRFSAERPEGSISTLTIQRTEQRDSAMYRCASSLRQGGTGELFFGEGSRLTVL.

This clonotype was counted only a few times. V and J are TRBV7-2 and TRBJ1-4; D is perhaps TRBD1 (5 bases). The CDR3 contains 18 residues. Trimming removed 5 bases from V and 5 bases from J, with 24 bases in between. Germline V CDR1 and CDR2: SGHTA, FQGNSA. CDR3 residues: CASSPRDFFFRANEKLFF. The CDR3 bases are TGTGCCAGCAGCCCCCGGGACTTTTTTTTCCGGGCAAATGAAAAACTGTTTTTT.

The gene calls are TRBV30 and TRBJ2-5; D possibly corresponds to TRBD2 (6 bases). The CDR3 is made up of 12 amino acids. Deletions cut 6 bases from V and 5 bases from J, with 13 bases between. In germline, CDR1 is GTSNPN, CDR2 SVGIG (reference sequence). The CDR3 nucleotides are TGTGCCTGTCGGAGGGGAGGTGAGACCCAGTACTTC. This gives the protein CACRRGGETQYF.

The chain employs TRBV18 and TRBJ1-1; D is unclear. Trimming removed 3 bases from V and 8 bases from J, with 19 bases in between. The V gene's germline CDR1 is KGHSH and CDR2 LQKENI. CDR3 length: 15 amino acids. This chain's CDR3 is CASSPRQGTSMEAFF. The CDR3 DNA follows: TGTGCCAGCTCACCCCGGCAAGGCACCAGCATGGAAGCTTTCTTT.

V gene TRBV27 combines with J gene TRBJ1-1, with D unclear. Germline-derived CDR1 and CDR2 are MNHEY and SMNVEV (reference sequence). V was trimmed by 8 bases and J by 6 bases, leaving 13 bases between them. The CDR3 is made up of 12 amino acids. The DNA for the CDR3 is TGTGCCAGCGGACCCCGACCCTCTGAAGCTTTCTTT. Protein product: CASGPRPSEAFF.

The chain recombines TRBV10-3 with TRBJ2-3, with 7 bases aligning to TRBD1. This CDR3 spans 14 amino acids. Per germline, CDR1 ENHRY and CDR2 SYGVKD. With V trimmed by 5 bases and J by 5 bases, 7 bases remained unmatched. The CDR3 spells CAISQTGSEDTQYF. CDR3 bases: TGTGCCATCAGTCAGACAGGGTCTGAAGATACGCAGTATTTT.

CDR3: CASRGLERPSEEQYF. The CDR3, as DNA: TGTGCCAGCAGAGGGTTGGAACGCCCGTCTGAGGAGCAGTACTTC. V and J are TRBV6-2 or TRBV6-3 and TRBJ2-7; the D is unclear. The germline gives CDR1 MNHEY, CDR2 SVGEGT. The CDR3 totals 15 residues. V gave up 6 bases and J gave up 7 bases, with 22 bases separating them.

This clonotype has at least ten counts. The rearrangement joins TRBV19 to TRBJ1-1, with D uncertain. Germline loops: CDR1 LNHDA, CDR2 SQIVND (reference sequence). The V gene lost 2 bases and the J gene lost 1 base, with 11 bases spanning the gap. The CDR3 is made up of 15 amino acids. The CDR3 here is CASSIRELANTEAFF. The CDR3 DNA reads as TGTGCCAGTAGTATACGTGAGCTGGCGAACACTGAAGCTTTCTTT.

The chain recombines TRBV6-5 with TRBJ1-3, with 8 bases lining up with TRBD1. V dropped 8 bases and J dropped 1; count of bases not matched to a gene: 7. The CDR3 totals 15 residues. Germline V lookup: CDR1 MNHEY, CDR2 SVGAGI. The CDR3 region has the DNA TGTGCCAGCGTAACGGACAGGGCGTCTGGAAACACCATATATTTT. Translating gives CASVTDRASGNTIYF.

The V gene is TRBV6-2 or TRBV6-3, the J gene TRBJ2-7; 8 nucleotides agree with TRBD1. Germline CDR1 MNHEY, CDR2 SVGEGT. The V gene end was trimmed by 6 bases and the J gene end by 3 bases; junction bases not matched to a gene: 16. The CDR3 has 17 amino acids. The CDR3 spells CASSRLGQGPIIYEQYF. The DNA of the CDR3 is TGTGCCAGCAGCCGACTCGGACAGGGACCTATAATCTACGAGCAGTACTTC.